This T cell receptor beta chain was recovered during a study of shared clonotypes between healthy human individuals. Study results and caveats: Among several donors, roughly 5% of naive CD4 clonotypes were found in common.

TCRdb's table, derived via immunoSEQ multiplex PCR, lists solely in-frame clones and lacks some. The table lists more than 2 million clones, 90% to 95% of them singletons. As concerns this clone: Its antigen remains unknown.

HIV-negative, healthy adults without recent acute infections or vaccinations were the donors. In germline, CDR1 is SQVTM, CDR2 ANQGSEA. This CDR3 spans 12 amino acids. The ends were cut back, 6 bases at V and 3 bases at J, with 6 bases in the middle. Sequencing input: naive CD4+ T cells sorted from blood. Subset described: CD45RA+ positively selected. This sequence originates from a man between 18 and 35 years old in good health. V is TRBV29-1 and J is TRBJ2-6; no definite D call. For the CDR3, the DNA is TGCAGCGTCGGTGATGGGGCCAACGTCCTGACTTTC. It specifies CSVGDGANVLTF.